This T cell receptor beta chain was retrieved from a study of human T cells and chemical hapten exposure. Background on the study: 2% DPC applied to a 2 cm by 2 cm arm area sensitized donors. Small differences in pooled library volume mainly drove the variation in TCR yields per sample.

This sample's time point: patch test 2, 6 weeks after DPC sensitization. The treatment is: therapeutic diphenylcyclopropenone sensitization with weekly scalp DPC. This clonotype was observed many times. What it recognizes is unknown. Study conclusions and caveats: The number of TCRs over 1 in 1000 frequency stayed unchanged after DPC.

In the library, unique molecular identifiers were attached to individual cDNA molecules. TCRdb independently ran MiXCR on the RACE reads; one entry per CDR3 protein. In the table there are about 380,000 distinct CDR3 sequences, roughly 6.3% of which are singletons. Per germline, CDR1 SGHTA and CDR2 FQGNSA. V was clipped by 3 bases and J by 0 bases, with 8 bases between them. The CDR3 is 14 residues long. The source of this sequence is a woman aged 18-35 years with alopecia areata. Some clones in this sample may be carry-over from other donors' samples. This rearrangement joins TRBV7-2 to TRBJ1-2; D unclear. The sample was whole blood, taken in connection with sensitization to the hapten diphenylcyclopropenone (DPC). The chain's CDR3 is CASSLWRSNYGYTF. In DNA form, the CDR3 reads TGTGCCAGCAGCTTGTGGCGTTCTAACTATGGCTACACCTTC.